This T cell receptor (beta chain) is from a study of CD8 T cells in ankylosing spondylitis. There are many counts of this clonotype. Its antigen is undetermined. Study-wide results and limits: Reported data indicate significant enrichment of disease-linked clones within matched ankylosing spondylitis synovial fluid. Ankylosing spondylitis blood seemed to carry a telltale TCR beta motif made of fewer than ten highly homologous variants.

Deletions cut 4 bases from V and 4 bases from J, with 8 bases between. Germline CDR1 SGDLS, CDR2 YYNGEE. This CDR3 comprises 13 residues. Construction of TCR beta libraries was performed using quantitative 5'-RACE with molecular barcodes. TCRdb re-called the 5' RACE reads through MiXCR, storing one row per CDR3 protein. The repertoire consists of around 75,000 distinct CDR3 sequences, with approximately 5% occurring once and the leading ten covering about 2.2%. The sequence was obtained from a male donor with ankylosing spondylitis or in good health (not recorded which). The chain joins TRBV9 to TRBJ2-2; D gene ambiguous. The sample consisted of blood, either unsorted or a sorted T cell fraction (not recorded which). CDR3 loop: CASSTRSTGELFF. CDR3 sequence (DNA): TGTGCCAGCAGCACCAGAAGCACCGGGGAGCTGTTTTTT.